This TCR beta chain was recovered during a study of T cell changes during pregnancy in multiple sclerosis. TCRdb's table, derived via immunoSEQ multiplex PCR, lists solely in-frame clones and lacks some. This table has about 60,000 clones, approximately 91% appearing once. V was shortened by 5 bases and J by 0 bases, with 12 bases between the two germline ends. From germline, CDR1 is SGHRS and CDR2 YFSETQ. The CDR3 is 15 amino acids. The sequence derives from a female donor with multiple sclerosis, enrolled in a pregnancy study. The input for sequencing was peripheral blood, taken in the second trimester of pregnancy. The genes are TRBV5-1 and TRBJ2-1; possible D gene TRBD2, 5 bases. This CDR3 is CASRRAQSSYNEQFF. The DNA of the CDR3 is TGCGCCAGCAGGAGGGCACAGAGCTCCTACAATGAGCAGTTCTTC.